This T cell receptor beta chain derives from a study of blood T cell repertoires in COVID-19. The overall study: There were acute and convalescent COVID-19 samples, and they came from the United States, Italy and Spain. PBMCs, B-cell-depleted T cells, or T cells were the source of the cDNA or gDNA that made up the material.

Participants were aged about 18 to 89 years, lived in around 22 US areas, and enrolled virtually. Authors' methods: How many nucleated cells were present was estimated from reference gene primer amplification. Clones were sequenced by immunoSEQ multiplex PCR, and TCRdb holds only the in-frame ones, with some missing. V and J calls and clone size follow that table, whereas D and trimming were derived from the DNA. The sample has about 280,000 clones, 89% seen once. Germline V lookup: CDR1 SNHLY, CDR2 FYNNEI. This CDR3 contains 15 residues. V was pared by 4 bases and J by 3 bases, with 6 bases of the junction left unmatched.

The sequenced material came from PBMCs or T cells enriched from blood (not recorded which). The chain links TRBV2 to TRBJ1-5; TRBD1 matches 7 bases. The receptor was derived from a woman in her sixties who had recovered from COVID-19. CDR3 bases: TGTGCCAGCAGTGTGACAGGGCCTTACAATCAGCCCCAGCATTTT. Protein product: CASSVTGPYNQPQHF.